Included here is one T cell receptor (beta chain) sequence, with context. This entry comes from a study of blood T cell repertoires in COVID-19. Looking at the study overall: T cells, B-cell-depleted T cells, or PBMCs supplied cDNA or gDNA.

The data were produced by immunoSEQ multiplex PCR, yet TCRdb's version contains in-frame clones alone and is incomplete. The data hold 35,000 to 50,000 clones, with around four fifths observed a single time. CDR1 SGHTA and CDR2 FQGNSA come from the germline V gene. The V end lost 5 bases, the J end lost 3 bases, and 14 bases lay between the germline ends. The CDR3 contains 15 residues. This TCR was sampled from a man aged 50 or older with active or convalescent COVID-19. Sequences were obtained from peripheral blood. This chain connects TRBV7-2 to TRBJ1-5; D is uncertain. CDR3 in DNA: TGTGCCAGCAGCCCTAGGCCGGGAGACAATCAGCCCCAGCATTTT. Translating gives CASSPRPGDNQPQHF.